Below are 11 T cell receptor beta chains sequenced from a single sample in a study of untreated major depressive disorder. No cognate antigen is known for these TCRs. Assay: immunoSEQ multiplex PCR; the TCRdb copy retains only in-frame clones and omits some. The sample carries approximately 25,000 clones, about 91% recorded once. Broader study findings: Depressed patients' CD4+ T cells carried increased TRBV05-01 (Vbeta 5.1) usage versus control CD4+ T cells.

The sequenced material came from CD4+ T cells from PBMCs. These receptors were taken from a woman aged 25 to 39 with major depressive disorder.

This chain links TRBV7-8 with TRBJ2-1; TRBD1 aligns across 7 bases. With 2 bases clipped from V and 4 bases from J, the junction kept 5 bases outside the gene matches. The CDR3 length is 15 residues. Per germline, CDR1 SGHVS and CDR2 FQNEAQ. CDR3 amino acids: CASSLPRGLYNEQFF. The CDR3 DNA reads as TGTGCCAGCAGCTTACCTAGGGGGCTATACAATGAGCAGTTCTTC.

This clone has a handful of counts. V is TRBV2 and J is TRBJ2-7; D is uncertain. V lost 2 bases and J 4 bases, leaving 3 bases between the germline ends. The CDR3 covers 11 residues. The germline CDR1 and CDR2 sequences are SNHLY and FYNNEI. The CDR3 spells CASSEFYEQYF. CDR3 nucleotide sequence: TGTGCCAGCAGTGAATTTTACGAGCAGTACTTC.

The chain joins TRBV5-1 to TRBJ2-2; 14 bases match TRBD2. The V gene end was trimmed by 0 bases and the J gene end by 6 bases; junction bases not matched to a gene: 1. The CDR3 spans 16 residues. CDR1 and CDR2 from the germline V gene are SGHRS and YFSETQ. DNA of the CDR3: TGCGCCAGCAGCTTGGTGGGACTAGCGGGAGCCGGGGAGCTGTTTTTT. This codes for CASSLVGLAGAGELFF.

The CDR3 region is CASSQETGSYNEQFF. CDR3 DNA: TGCGCCAGCAGCCAAGAGACAGGGTCTTACAATGAGCAGTTCTTC. The chain has TRBV4-3 and TRBJ2-1; 7 nucleotides match TRBD1. Germline V gives CDR1 LGHNA, CDR2 YSLEER. V shed 0 bases and J 4 bases; nucleotides not matched to a gene: 3. The CDR3 runs to 15 residues.

The V and J genes are TRBV5-1 and TRBJ1-5; the D is unclear. CDR1 SGHRS and CDR2 YFSETQ come from the germline V gene. The CDR3 has 14 amino acids. The germline V and J ends were trimmed by 4 bases and 11 bases, with 19 bases remaining between them. The CDR3 coding sequence is TGCGCCAGCAGCCTGGGTGGACGGCAAGAGACCCAGCATTTT. It is translated as CASSLGGRQETQHF.

This rearrangement joins TRBV19 to TRBJ1-2; D call uncertain. V shed 3 bases and J shed 3 bases, with 5 bases lying between them. Germline V gene lookup returns CDR1 LNHDA and CDR2 SQIVND (reference sequence). The CDR3 consists of 12 residues. CDR3 sequence (DNA): TGTGCCAGTAGTATCGGGGACTATGGCTACACCTTC. Translated, it gives CASSIGDYGYTF.

The V gene is TRBV7-9, the J gene TRBJ2-3; D possibly corresponds to TRBD2 (6 bases). This CDR3 is built from 11 residues. Germline CDR1 and CDR2: SEHNR and FQNEAQ (reference sequence). The CDR3 reads CSGGSTDTQYF. The CDR3, as DNA: TGTTCTGGGGGGAGCACAGATACGCAGTATTTT.

The chain carries TRBV15 and TRBJ1-2; D is ambiguous. V was pared by 5 bases and J by 4 bases, with 11 bases between. The CDR3 sequence is 13 residues long. Per the germline V gene, CDR1 is LNHNV and CDR2 is YYDKDF (reference sequence). CDR3 nucleotide sequence: TGTGCCACCAGCCAAACGGAGGGCTATGGCTACACCTTC. Translated: CATSQTEGYGYTF.

The chain carries TRBV6-5 and TRBJ2-7; D remains ambiguous. The CDR3 loop spans 13 amino acids. Trimming stripped 6 bases from V and 2 bases from J, with 11 bases between. Germline V gene data show CDR1 as MNHEY and CDR2 as SVGAGI. The CDR3 DNA follows: TGTGCCAGCAGAAACGACACTACCTACGAGCAGTACTTC. Translated, it gives CASRNDTTYEQYF.

The V call is TRBV4-1, the J call TRBJ2-3; D gene uncertain. With 1 base removed from V and 6 bases from J, the gap between germline ends came to 11 bases. Germline assignment: CDR1 MGHRA and CDR2 YSYEKL. CDR3 length: 14 amino acids. The DNA of the CDR3 is TGCGCCAGCAGCCAAGGGACCACCAGGGATACGCAGTATTTT. It encodes CASSQGTTRDTQYF.

This clone was observed once. V and J are TRBV2 and TRBJ2-1, with D maybe TRBD1 (5 bases). CDR3 length: 15 residues. The germline V and J ends were trimmed by 2 bases and 6 bases, with 14 bases remaining between them. CDR1 and CDR2 (germline): SNHLY, FYNNEI. CDR3: CASSESPRVANEQFF. CDR3 DNA sequence: TGTGCCAGCAGTGAATCCCCCAGGGTGGCCAATGAGCAGTTCTTC.